The source of this T cell receptor (beta chain) is a study of chemoradiotherapy in HPV16-positive cancers. Study in general: Candidate HPV-specific T-cell clones and common TCR motifs came from functional assays in a couple of HPV16-positive patients. Overall study findings and caveats: HPV-specific T cells were functionally defined from only two HPV16-positive patients. During treatment, candidate HPV-specific clones and E7-related motifs expanded in tumor. For HPV16-positive patients, expanding HPV-responsive T cells associated with longer recurrence-free survival.

This clone appeared a single time. Its antigen is as yet unknown. V dropped 3 bases and J dropped 0 bases, with 25 bases sitting between them. The CDR3 is made up of 21 amino acids. Germline assignment: CDR1 SGHRS and CDR2 YFSETQ. Generated by immunoSEQ multiplex PCR, the TCRdb table keeps only in-frame clones and is missing some. The data contain about 12,000 clones, 63% of them singletons. V usage is TRBV5-1 and J usage is TRBJ2-6; D might be TRBD1 or TRBD2, each matching 6 bases. Collection took place from a patient who underwent chemoradiotherapy. This receptor was identified in a human donor with HPV-associated anogenital cancer. The CDR3 DNA reads TGCGCCAGCAGCTGGAGGGGATGGACAGTCACCTTCGACTCTGGGGCCAACGTCCTGACTTTC. This gives the protein CASSWRGWTVTFDSGANVLTF.